This TCR beta chain stems from a study of blood T cell repertoires in COVID-19. Individuals aged roughly 18 to 95 years were recruited from 24 US areas. Each participant's cohort was designated according to participant-reported clinical history. Recovered status applied to Cohort 3 donors who had two consecutive negative PCRs. It also applied to those with clearance or with symptom resolution. In the source study's methods: Quantification of nucleated cells was approximated via reference gene primer amplification. Data came from immunoSEQ multiplex PCR; TCRdb stores just in-frame clones and leaves some out. Clone size and the V and J calls come from that table; the DNA yielded D and trimming. Here the sample spans some 530,000 clones, around nine tenths being singletons. This sequence originates from a woman aged 60-75 years who had recovered from COVID-19. Sequencing input: PBMCs or T cells enriched from blood (not recorded which).

CDR3 coding DNA: TGCGCCAGCAGCTTCCTAGCGGGGGATCCCGGGGAGCTGTTTTTT. Its translation is CASSFLAGDPGELFF. The chain joins TRBV5-1 to TRBJ2-2, with 10 bases aligning to TRBD2. Germline V gene lookup returns CDR1 SGHRS and CDR2 YFSETQ. The V and J ends lost 2 bases and 6 bases, in that order; junction bases with no gene match: 4. The length of the CDR3 is 15 residues.